The rows below give T cell receptor beta chains drawn from one sample of a study of blood T cell repertoires in COVID-19. Method: immunoSEQ multiplex PCR; TCRdb's copy keeps in-frame clones and lacks some. This sample yields about 160,000 clones, of which about 91% are seen a single time; 3.9% belongs to the top ten. The specimen was peripheral blood. Every receptor here comes from a woman aged 55-69 years who had recovered from COVID-19. Both conserved end residues are part of each CDR3. The order of the fields is D gene, clone size, J gene, V gene, CDR3 DNA, CDR3 protein. D genes are given only for firm matches. Expanded clones are given a class, and other clones once, few, many or no size at all.

d_gene: -; abundance: -; j_gene: TRBJ1-6; v_gene: TRBV21-1; CDR3nt: TGTGCCAGCAGCAACGCGGGACCCCTCCACTTT; CDR3aa: CASSNAGPLHF
d_gene: -; abundance: -; j_gene: TRBJ2-3; v_gene: TRBV27; CDR3nt: TGTGCCAGCAGTTTGTGGGCTGACGCGGATACGCAGTATTTT; CDR3aa: CASSLWADADTQYF
d_gene: -; abundance: -; j_gene: TRBJ2-3; v_gene: TRBV2; CDR3nt: TGTGCCAGCAGGGGGACATCGGAGCTAGATACGCAGTATTTT; CDR3aa: CASRGTSELDTQYF
d_gene: -; abundance: -; j_gene: TRBJ1-2; v_gene: TRBV9; CDR3nt: TGTGCCAGCAGCGCCCCGGGTAGTAAAGCTAACTATGGCTACACCTTC; CDR3aa: CASSAPGSKANYGYTF
d_gene: TRBD2; abundance: -; j_gene: TRBJ2-3; v_gene: TRBV2; CDR3nt: TGTGCCAGCAGTGAGACTAGCGGGGATAATACGCAGTATTTT; CDR3aa: CASSETSGDNTQYF
d_gene: -; abundance: -; j_gene: TRBJ1-1; v_gene: TRBV6-4; CDR3nt: TGTGCCAGCAGGGCATCCAGTGGCACTGAAGCTTTCTTT; CDR3aa: CASRASSGTEAFF
d_gene: TRBD1; abundance: few; j_gene: TRBJ2-2; v_gene: TRBV7-9; CDR3nt: TGTGCCAGCAACCGATTTGGGACAGGGGCCGCCGGGGAGCTGTTTTTT; CDR3aa: CASNRFGTGAAGELFF
d_gene: TRBD1; abundance: -; j_gene: TRBJ2-2; v_gene: TRBV5-1; CDR3nt: TGCGCCAGCAGCTTGGTACAGGGGGCCACCGGGGAGCTGTTTTTT; CDR3aa: CASSLVQGATGELFF
d_gene: TRBD1; abundance: -; j_gene: TRBJ1-6; v_gene: TRBV7-9; CDR3nt: TGTGCCAGCAGCTTAGGGGGGACAGGGGCTTCACCCCTCCACTTT; CDR3aa: CASSLGGTGASPLHF
d_gene: -; abundance: once; j_gene: TRBJ2-7; v_gene: TRBV20-1; CDR3nt: TGCAGTACGGACACGGGGGACGAGCAGTACTTC; CDR3aa: CSTDTGDEQYF
d_gene: TRBD2; abundance: -; j_gene: TRBJ2-3; v_gene: TRBV27; CDR3nt: TGTGCCAGCAGTCCCCGTTCCGGGGGGGCAACAGATACGCAGTATTTT; CDR3aa: CASSPRSGGATDTQYF
d_gene: -; abundance: once; j_gene: TRBJ1-1; v_gene: TRBV5-4; CDR3nt: TGTGCCAGCAGCTTAGCGGGGGGAATGAACACTGAAGCTTTCTTT; CDR3aa: CASSLAGGMNTEAFF
d_gene: -; abundance: -; j_gene: TRBJ1-1; v_gene: TRBV11-3; CDR3nt: TGTGCCAGCAGCTTAGGGGCTATGAACACTGAAGCTTTCTTT; CDR3aa: CASSLGAMNTEAFF
d_gene: -; abundance: -; j_gene: TRBJ1-1; v_gene: TRBV3-1/TRBV3-2; CDR3nt: TGTGCCAGCAGCCAAGATAGGGGACTTGGAGGCCCTAACACTGAAGCTTTCTTT; CDR3aa: CASSQDRGLGGPNTEAFF
d_gene: TRBD1; abundance: -; j_gene: TRBJ1-1; v_gene: TRBV11-2; CDR3nt: TGTGCCAGCAGCTTCGACAGGGTCGGGACTGAAGCTTTCTTT; CDR3aa: CASSFDRVGTEAFF
d_gene: -; abundance: -; j_gene: TRBJ1-1; v_gene: TRBV6-2/TRBV6-3; CDR3nt: TGTGCCAGCAGTTACTCAAGGGAGATTATGAACACTGAAGCTTTCTTT; CDR3aa: CASSYSREIMNTEAFF
d_gene: TRBD1; abundance: -; j_gene: TRBJ1-3; v_gene: TRBV7-9; CDR3nt: TGTGCCAGCAGCTTGTTAGGGGGCCTCTCTGGAAACACCATATATTTT; CDR3aa: CASSLLGGLSGNTIYF
d_gene: TRBD1; abundance: -; j_gene: TRBJ1-3; v_gene: TRBV28; CDR3nt: TGTGCCAGCAGTCTACAGGGGCCATCCTCTGGAAACACCATATATTTT; CDR3aa: CASSLQGPSSGNTIYF
d_gene: TRBD2; abundance: -; j_gene: TRBJ2-7; v_gene: TRBV28; CDR3nt: TGTGCCAGCAGTTTAATTGGGCGGGGGGGCTCCTACGAGCAGTACTTC; CDR3aa: CASSLIGRGGSYEQYF
d_gene: -; abundance: -; j_gene: TRBJ1-3; v_gene: TRBV28; CDR3nt: TGTGCCAGCAGTCTCGGAAACACCATATATTTT; CDR3aa: CASSLGNTIYF
d_gene: TRBD2; abundance: -; j_gene: TRBJ2-3; v_gene: TRBV5-5; CDR3nt: TGTGCCAGCACCCCGGGAGCGGGGCCCGGCACAGATACGCAGTATTTT; CDR3aa: CASTPGAGPGTDTQYF
d_gene: -; abundance: -; j_gene: TRBJ1-1; v_gene: TRBV30; CDR3nt: TGTGCCTGGAGCCCTACGGGGGTCGAAGCTTTCTTT; CDR3aa: CAWSPTGVEAFF
d_gene: TRBD1; abundance: -; j_gene: TRBJ1-5; v_gene: TRBV6-4; CDR3nt: TGTGCCAGCAGTGACAGCAGGGGGCGCCGAAGTCAGCCCCAGCATTTT; CDR3aa: CASSDSRGRRSQPQHF
d_gene: -; abundance: once; j_gene: TRBJ1-5; v_gene: TRBV4-1; CDR3nt: TGCGCCAGCAGCCAAGATCAGAGGGATAGGCAGCCCCAGCATTTT; CDR3aa: CASSQDQRDRQPQHF
d_gene: -; abundance: -; j_gene: TRBJ1-1; v_gene: TRBV19; CDR3nt: TGTGCCAGTAGTATTCGAGCGAACACTGAAGCTTTCTTT; CDR3aa: CASSIRANTEAFF
d_gene: -; abundance: -; j_gene: TRBJ2-7; v_gene: TRBV3-1/TRBV3-2; CDR3nt: TGTGCCAGCAGCCAAGATCTTGTTGGGGCAGCCTACGAGCAGTACTTC; CDR3aa: CASSQDLVGAAYEQYF
d_gene: -; abundance: -; j_gene: TRBJ2-1; v_gene: TRBV7-3; CDR3nt: TGTGCCAGCAGCCAACAGGGCTATGAGCAGTTCTTC; CDR3aa: CASSQQGYEQFF
d_gene: -; abundance: -; j_gene: TRBJ1-5; v_gene: TRBV21-1; CDR3nt: TGTGCCAGCAGACTCGGAGGGAAAAGTCAGCCCCAGCATTTT; CDR3aa: CASRLGGKSQPQHF
d_gene: TRBD2; abundance: -; j_gene: TRBJ2-1; v_gene: TRBV6-2/TRBV6-3; CDR3nt: TGTGCCAGCAGTTACCCCCCAGGGCGGGGGGGCTGGAATGAGCAGTTCTTC; CDR3aa: CASSYPPGRGGWNEQFF
d_gene: -; abundance: -; j_gene: TRBJ2-2; v_gene: TRBV5-1; CDR3nt: TGCGCCAGCAGCTTAATCCAGGGTGGGACCGGGGAGCTGTTTTTT; CDR3aa: CASSLIQGGTGELFF
d_gene: TRBD2; abundance: -; j_gene: TRBJ2-5; v_gene: TRBV5-4; CDR3nt: TGTGCCAGCAGCCCGAGCGGGACCTATCAAGAGACCCAGTACTTC; CDR3aa: CASSPSGTYQETQYF
d_gene: TRBD1; abundance: -; j_gene: TRBJ2-3; v_gene: TRBV3-1/TRBV3-2; CDR3nt: TGTGCCAGCAGCCACGCAGGGGGCGAGGGCACAGATACGCAGTATTTT; CDR3aa: CASSHAGGEGTDTQYF
d_gene: TRBD1; abundance: -; j_gene: TRBJ1-2; v_gene: TRBV28; CDR3nt: TGTGCCAGCAGTTCAGGGGGCACCGGCTATGGCTACACCTTC; CDR3aa: CASSSGGTGYGYTF
d_gene: -; abundance: -; j_gene: TRBJ2-1; v_gene: TRBV5-1; CDR3nt: TGCGCCAGCAGCTTGGGGCCTTCGGGTGAGCAGTTCTTC; CDR3aa: CASSLGPSGEQFF
d_gene: TRBD1; abundance: -; j_gene: TRBJ2-7; v_gene: TRBV6-2/TRBV6-3; CDR3nt: TGTGCCAGCAGTTCGGACAGGGAACGTTCCTACGAGCAGTACTTC; CDR3aa: CASSSDRERSYEQYF
d_gene: -; abundance: -; j_gene: TRBJ2-7; v_gene: TRBV29-1; CDR3nt: TGCAGCGCCGCGACCGGACAGCTTTTTGGGGAGCAGTACTTC; CDR3aa: CSAATGQLFGEQYF